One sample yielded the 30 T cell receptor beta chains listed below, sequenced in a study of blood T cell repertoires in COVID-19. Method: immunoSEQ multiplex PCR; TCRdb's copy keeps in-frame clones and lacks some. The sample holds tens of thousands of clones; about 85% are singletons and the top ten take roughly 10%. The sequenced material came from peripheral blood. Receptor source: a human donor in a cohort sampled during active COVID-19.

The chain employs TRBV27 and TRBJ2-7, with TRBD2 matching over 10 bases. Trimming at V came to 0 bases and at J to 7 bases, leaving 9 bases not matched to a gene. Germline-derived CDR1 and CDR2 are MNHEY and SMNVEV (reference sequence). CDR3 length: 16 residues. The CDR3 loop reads CASSLSVSSGSEEQYF. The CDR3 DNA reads TGTGCCAGCAGTTTATCGGTGTCTAGCGGGAGTGAGGAGCAGTACTTC.

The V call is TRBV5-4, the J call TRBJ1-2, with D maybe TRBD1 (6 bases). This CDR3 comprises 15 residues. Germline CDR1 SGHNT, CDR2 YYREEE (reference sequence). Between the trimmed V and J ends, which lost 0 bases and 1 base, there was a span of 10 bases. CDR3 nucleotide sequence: TGTGCCAGCAGCTTGGCGGGAGGGGGTAACTATGGCTACACCTTC. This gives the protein CASSLAGGGNYGYTF.

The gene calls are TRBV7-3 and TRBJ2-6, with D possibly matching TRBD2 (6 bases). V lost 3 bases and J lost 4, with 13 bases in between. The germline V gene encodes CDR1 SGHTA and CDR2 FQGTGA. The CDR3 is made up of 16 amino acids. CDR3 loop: CASSFRGRSGANVLTF. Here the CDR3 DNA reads TGTGCCAGCAGCTTCAGAGGGAGGTCCGGGGCCAACGTCCTGACTTTC. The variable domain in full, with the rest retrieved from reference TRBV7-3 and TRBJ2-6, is GAGVSQTPSNKVTEKGKYVELRCDPISGHTALYWYRQSLGQGPEFLIYFQGTGAADDSGLPNDRFFAVRPEGSVSTLKIQRTERGDSAVYLCASSFRGRSGANVLTFGAGSRLTVL.

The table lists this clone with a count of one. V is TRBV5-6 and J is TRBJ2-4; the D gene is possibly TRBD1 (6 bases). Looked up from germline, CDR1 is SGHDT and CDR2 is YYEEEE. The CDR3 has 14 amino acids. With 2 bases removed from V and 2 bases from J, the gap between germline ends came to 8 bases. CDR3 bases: TGTGCCAGCAGCTTCAGGGGAACCAAAAACATTCAGTACTTC. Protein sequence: CASSFRGTKNIQYF.

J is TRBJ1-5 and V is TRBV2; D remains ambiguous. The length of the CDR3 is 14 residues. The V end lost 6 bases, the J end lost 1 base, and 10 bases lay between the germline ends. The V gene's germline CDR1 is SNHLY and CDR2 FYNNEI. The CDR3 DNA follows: TGTGCCAGCAGCACTTCTGCCAGCAATCAGCCCCAGCATTTT. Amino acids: CASSTSASNQPQHF.

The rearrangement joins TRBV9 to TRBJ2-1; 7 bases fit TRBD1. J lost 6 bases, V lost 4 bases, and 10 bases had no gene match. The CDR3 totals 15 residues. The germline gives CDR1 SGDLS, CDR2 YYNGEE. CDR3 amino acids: CASSLHPTGSNEQFF. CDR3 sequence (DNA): TGTGCCAGCAGCCTCCATCCGACAGGGAGCAATGAGCAGTTCTTC.

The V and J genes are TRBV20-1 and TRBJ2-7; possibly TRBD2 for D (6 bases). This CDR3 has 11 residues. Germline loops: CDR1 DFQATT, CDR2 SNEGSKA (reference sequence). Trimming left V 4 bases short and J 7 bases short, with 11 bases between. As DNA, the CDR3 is TGCAGTGCTACCCCTCGGGGGGAGCAGTACTTC. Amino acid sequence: CSATPRGEQYF.

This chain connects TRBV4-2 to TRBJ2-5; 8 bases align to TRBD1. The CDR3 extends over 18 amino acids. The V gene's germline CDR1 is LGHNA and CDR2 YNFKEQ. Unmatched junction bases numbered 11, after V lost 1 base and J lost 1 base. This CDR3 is CASSQGTGLLTIQETQYF. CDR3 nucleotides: TGTGCCAGCAGCCAAGGGACAGGGCTCCTTACCATCCAAGAGACCCAGTACTTC.

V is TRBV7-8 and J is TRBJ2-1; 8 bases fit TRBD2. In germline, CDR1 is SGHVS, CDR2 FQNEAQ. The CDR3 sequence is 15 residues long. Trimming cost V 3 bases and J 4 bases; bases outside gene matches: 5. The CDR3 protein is CASSFSSGSYNEQFF. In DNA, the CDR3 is TGTGCCAGCAGCTTCTCTAGCGGGTCATACAATGAGCAGTTCTTC.

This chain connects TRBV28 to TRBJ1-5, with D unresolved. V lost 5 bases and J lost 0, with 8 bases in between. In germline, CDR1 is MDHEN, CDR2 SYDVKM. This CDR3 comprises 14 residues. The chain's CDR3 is CASSAANSNQPQHF. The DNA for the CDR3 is TGTGCCAGCAGTGCCGCGAATAGCAATCAGCCCCAGCATTTT.

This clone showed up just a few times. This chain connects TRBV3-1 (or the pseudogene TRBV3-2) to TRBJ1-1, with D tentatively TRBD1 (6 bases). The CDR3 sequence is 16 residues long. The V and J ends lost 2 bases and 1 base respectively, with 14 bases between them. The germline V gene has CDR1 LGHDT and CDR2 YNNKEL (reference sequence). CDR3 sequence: CASSQLGARRNTEAFF. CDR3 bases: TGTGCCAGCAGCCAACTGGGGGCGCGTCGGAACACTGAAGCTTTCTTT.

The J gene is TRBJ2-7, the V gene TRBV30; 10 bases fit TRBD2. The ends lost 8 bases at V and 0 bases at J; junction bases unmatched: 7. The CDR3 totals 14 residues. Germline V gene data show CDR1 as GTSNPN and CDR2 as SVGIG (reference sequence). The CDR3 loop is CAIIAGGSSYEQYF. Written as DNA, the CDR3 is TGTGCCATCATAGCGGGAGGAAGCTCCTACGAGCAGTACTTC.

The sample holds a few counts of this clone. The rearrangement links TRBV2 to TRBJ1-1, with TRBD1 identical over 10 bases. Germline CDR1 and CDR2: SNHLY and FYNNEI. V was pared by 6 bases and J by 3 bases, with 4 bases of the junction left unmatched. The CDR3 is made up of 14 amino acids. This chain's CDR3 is CASRDRGLDTEAFF. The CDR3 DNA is TGTGCCAGCAGAGACAGGGGGCTAGACACTGAAGCTTTCTTT. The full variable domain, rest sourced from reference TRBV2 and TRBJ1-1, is EPEVTQTPSHQVTQMGQEVILRCVPISNHLYFYWYRQILGQKVEFLVSFYNNEISEKSEIFDDQFSVERPDGSNFTLKIRSTKLEDSAMYFCASRDRGLDTEAFFGQGTRLTVV.

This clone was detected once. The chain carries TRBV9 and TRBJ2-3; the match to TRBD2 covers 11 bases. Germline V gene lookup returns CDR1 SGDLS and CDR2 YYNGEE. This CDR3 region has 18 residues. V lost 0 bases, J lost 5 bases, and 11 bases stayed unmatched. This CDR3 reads CASSVGGSGRARGDTQYF. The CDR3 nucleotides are TGTGCCAGCAGCGTAGGTGGTAGCGGGAGGGCCAGGGGAGATACGCAGTATTTT.

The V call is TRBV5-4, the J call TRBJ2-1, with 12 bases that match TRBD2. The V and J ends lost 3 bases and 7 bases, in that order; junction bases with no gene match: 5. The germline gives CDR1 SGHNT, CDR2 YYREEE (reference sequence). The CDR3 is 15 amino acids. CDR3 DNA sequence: TGTGCCAGCAGCTCCCGACTAGCGGGAGCAAATGAGCAGTTCTTC. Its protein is CASSSRLAGANEQFF. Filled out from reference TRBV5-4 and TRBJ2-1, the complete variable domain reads ETGVTQSPTHLIKTRGQQVTLRCSSQSGHNTVSWYQQALGQGPQFIFQYYREEENGRGNFPPRFSGLQFPNYSSELNVNALELDDSALYLCASSSRLAGANEQFFGPGTRLTVL.

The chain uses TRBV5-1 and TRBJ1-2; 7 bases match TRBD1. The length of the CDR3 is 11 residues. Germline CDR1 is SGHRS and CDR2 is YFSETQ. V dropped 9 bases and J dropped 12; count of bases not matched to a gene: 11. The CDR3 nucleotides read TGCGCCACCCGAAGGACAGGAGGGGACACCTTC. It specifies CATRRTGGDTF.

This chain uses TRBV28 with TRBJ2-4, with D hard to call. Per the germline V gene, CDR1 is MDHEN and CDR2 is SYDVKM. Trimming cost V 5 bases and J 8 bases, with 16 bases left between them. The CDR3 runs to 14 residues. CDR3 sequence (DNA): TGTGCCAGCAGTCCGGGTTCCGAGACGTACATTCAGTACTTC. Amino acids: CASSPGSETYIQYF. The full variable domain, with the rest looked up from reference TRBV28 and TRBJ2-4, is DVKVTQSSRYLVKRTGEKVFLECVQDMDHENMFWYRQDPGLGLRLIYFSYDVKMKEKGDIPEGYSVSREKKERFSLILESASTNQTSMYLCASSPGSETYIQYFGAGTRLSVL.

This chain's CDR3 is CAIRATGKPTEAFF. As DNA, the CDR3 is TGTGCCATACGGGCAACAGGAAAGCCCACTGAAGCTTTCTTT. This chain uses TRBV10-3 with TRBJ1-1, with a weak D call TRBD1 (5 bases). CDR1 is ENHRY, CDR2 SYGVKD, per germline. The CDR3 length is 14 residues. The ends were cut back, 9 bases at V and 4 bases at J, with 18 bases in the middle.

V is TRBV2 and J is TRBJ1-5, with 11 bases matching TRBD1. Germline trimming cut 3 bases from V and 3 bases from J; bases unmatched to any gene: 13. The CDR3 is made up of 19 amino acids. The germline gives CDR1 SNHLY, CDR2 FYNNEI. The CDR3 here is CASSDDPGQGVSNNQPQHF. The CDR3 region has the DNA TGTGCCAGCAGTGACGATCCGGGACAGGGGGTTAGTAACAATCAGCCCCAGCATTTT.

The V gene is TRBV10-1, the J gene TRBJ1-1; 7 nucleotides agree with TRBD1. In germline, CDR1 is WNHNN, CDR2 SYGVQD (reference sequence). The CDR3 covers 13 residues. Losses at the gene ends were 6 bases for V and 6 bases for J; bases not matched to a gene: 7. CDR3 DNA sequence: TGCGCCAGCAGAGTACAGGGGTGGCCTGAAGCTTTCTTT. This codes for CASRVQGWPEAFF.

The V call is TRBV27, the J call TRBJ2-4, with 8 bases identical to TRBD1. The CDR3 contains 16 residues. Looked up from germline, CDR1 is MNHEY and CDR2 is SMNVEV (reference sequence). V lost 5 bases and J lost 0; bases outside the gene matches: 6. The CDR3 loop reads CASSPWTGLAKNIQYF. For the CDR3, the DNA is TGTGCCAGCAGTCCATGGACAGGGCTAGCCAAAAACATTCAGTACTTC.

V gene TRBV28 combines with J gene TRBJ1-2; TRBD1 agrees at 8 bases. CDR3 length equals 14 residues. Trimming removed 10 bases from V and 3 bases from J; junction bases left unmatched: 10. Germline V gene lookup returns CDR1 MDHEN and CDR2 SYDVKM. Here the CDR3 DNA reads TGTGCCACGGACAGGGAAGTTGTGGACTATGGCTACACCTTC. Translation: CATDREVVDYGYTF.

The CDR3 protein is CASSLRGARDQYF. In nucleotides, the CDR3 is TGTGCCAGCAGCCTACGGGGGGCGAGGGATCAGTACTTC. This chain connects TRBV4-2 to TRBJ2-7; TRBD2 might be the D (7 bases). CDR1 and CDR2 from the germline V gene are LGHNA and YNFKEQ. The CDR3 has 13 amino acids. Trimming left V 4 bases short and J 10 bases short, with 17 bases between.

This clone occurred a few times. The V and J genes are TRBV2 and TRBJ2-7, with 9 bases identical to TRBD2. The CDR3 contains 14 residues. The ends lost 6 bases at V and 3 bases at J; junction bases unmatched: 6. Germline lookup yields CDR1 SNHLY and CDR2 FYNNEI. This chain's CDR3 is CASRLAGGSYEQYF. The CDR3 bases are TGTGCCAGCAGGTTGGCGGGAGGGAGCTACGAGCAGTACTTC.

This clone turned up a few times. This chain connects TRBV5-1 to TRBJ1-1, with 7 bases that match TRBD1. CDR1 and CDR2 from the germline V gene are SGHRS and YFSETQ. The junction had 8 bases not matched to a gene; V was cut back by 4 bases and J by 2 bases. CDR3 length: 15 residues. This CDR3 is CASSPLQGTNTEAFF. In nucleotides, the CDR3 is TGCGCCAGCAGCCCTTTACAGGGGACAAACACTGAAGCTTTCTTT.

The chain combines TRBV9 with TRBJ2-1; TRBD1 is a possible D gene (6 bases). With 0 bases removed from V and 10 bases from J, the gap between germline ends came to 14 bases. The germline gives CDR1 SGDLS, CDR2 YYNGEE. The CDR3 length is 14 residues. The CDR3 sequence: CASSVAYRGGEQFF. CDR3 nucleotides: TGTGCCAGCAGCGTAGCCTACCGAGGGGGAGAGCAGTTCTTC.

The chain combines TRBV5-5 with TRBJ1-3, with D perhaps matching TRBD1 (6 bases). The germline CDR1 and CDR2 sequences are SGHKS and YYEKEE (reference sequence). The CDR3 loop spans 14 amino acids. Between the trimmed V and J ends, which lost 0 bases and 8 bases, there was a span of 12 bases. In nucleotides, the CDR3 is TGTGCCAGCAGCTTGGAGGGGGTCGGTTACACCATATATTTT. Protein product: CASSLEGVGYTIYF. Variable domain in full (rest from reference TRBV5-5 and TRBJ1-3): DAGVTQSPTHLIKTRGQQVTLRCSPISGHKSVSWYQQVLGQGPQFIFQYYEKEERGRGNFPDRFSARQFPNYSSELNVNALLLGDSALYLCASSLEGVGYTIYFGEGSWLTVV.

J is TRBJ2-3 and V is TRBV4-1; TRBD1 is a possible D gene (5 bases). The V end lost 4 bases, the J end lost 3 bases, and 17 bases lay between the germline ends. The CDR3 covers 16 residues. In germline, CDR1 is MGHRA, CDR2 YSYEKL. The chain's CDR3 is CASSRFGQGVTDTQYF. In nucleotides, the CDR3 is TGCGCCAGCAGCCGGTTTGGACAAGGTGTGACAGATACGCAGTATTTT.

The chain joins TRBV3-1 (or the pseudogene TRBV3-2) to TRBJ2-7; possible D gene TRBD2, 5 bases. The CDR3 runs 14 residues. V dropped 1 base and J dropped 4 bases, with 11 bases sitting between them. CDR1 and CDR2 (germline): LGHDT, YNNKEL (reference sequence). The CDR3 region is CASSQVLGAYEQYF. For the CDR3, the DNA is TGTGCCAGCAGCCAAGTGCTGGGAGCTTACGAGCAGTACTTC.

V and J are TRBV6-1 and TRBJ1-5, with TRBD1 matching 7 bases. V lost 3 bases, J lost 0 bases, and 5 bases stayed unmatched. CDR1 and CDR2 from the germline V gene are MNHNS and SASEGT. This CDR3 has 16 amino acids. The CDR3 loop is CASSEGQSYSNQPQHF. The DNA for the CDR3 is TGTGCCAGCAGTGAGGGACAGAGTTATAGCAATCAGCCCCAGCATTTT.